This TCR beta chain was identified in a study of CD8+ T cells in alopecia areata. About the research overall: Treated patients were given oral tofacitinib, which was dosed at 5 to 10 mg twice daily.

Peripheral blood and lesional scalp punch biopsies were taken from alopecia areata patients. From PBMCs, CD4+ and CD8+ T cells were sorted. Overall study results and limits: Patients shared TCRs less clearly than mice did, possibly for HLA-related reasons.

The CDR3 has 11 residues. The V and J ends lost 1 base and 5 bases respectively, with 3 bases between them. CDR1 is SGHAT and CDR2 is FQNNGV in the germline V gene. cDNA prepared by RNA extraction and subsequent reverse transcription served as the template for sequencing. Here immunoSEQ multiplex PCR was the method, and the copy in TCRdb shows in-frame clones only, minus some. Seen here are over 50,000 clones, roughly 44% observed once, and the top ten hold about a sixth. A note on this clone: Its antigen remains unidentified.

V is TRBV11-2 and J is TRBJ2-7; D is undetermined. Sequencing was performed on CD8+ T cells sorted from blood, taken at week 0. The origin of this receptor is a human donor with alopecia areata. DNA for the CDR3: TGTGCCAGCAGCTTAGCTCACGAGCAGTACTTC. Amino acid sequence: CASSLAHEQYF.